Below are 25 T cell receptor beta chains sequenced from a single sample in a study of blood T cell repertoires in COVID-19. The assay was immunoSEQ multiplex PCR, and TCRdb's table has in-frame clones only and misses some. Found here are around 230,000 clones, roughly 84% of them singletons; the top ten hold 27%. The source material was peripheral blood. Receptors were obtained from a man aged 35 to 55 with acute or convalescent COVID-19.

The chain is built from TRBV9 and TRBJ2-3; 9 bases are a match to TRBD2. Germline V gene sequence: CDR1 SGDLS, CDR2 YYNGEE. V shed 4 bases, J shed 0 bases, and the junction held 6 bases outside the gene matches. The CDR3 is 16 amino acids. The CDR3 nucleotides read TGTGCCAGCAGCTTAACTAGCGGGTTTAGCACAGATACGCAGTATTTT. Residues: CASSLTSGFSTDTQYF.

The chain combines TRBV7-8 with TRBJ2-5, with TRBD2 matching over 10 bases. V shed 5 bases, J shed 4 bases, and the junction held 13 bases outside the gene matches. Per the germline V gene, CDR1 is SGHVS and CDR2 is FQNEAQ. This CDR3 has 17 amino acids. CDR3 residues: CASSPRRAGGPVETQYF. The CDR3 bases are TGTGCCAGCAGCCCCAGACGAGCGGGAGGGCCGGTAGAGACCCAGTACTTC.

The rearrangement uses TRBV27 and TRBJ1-1; TRBD1 is a possible D gene (6 bases). The CDR3 spans 12 residues. Trimming removed 6 bases from V and 11 bases from J, with 16 bases in between. The germline V gene has CDR1 MNHEY and CDR2 SMNVEV (reference sequence). The CDR3 protein is CASRTSQGTAFF. The DNA of the CDR3 is TGTGCCAGCAGAACTTCACAGGGAACGGCTTTCTTT.

The chain recombines TRBV2 with TRBJ1-4, with a tentative D call TRBD1 (5 bases). From germline, CDR1 is SNHLY and CDR2 FYNNEI. This CDR3 has 12 residues. Trimming cost V 7 bases and J 7 bases, with 10 bases left between them. CDR3 region: CASNQGTEKLFF. The CDR3 DNA follows: TGTGCCAGCAATCAGGGTACTGAAAAACTGTTTTTT.

This clone was detected only a few times. This chain uses TRBV2 with TRBJ1-1; 7 bases are a match to TRBD1. CDR1 is SNHLY and CDR2 is FYNNEI in the germline V gene. After removal of 5 bases from V and 2 bases from J, the junction contained 5 bases not matched to a gene. The CDR3 is 14 residues long. The CDR3 sequence: CASSLTGPNTEAFF. DNA of the CDR3: TGTGCCAGCAGTCTGACAGGGCCCAACACTGAAGCTTTCTTT.

CDR3 sequence (DNA): TGTGCCAGCGGTACTAGCGGGAGAATCAACGAGCAGTACTTC. This translates into CASGTSGRINEQYF. The J gene is TRBJ2-7, the V gene TRBV3-1 (or the pseudogene TRBV3-2); 11 bases are shared with TRBD2. The CDR3 loop spans 14 amino acids. CDR1 is LGHDT, CDR2 YNNKEL, per germline (reference sequence). V trimming: 8 bases; J trimming: 5 bases; junction bases outside the gene matches: 8.

Of note for this clone: This same CDR3 is encoded by further DNA sequences in the sample. The J gene is TRBJ1-2, the V gene TRBV7-2; tentatively, D is TRBD1 (6 bases). V was trimmed by 5 bases and J by 7 bases, leaving 11 bases between them. The CDR3 has 12 amino acids. Looked up from germline, CDR1 is SGHTA and CDR2 is FQGNSA. The DNA of the CDR3 is TGTGCCAGCAGCCTGGACAGAAGTGGCTACACCTTC. Encoded protein: CASSLDRSGYTF.

This clone has a single count. The rearrangement joins TRBV29-1 to TRBJ2-1; maybe TRBD2 (6 bases). The CDR3 sequence is 12 residues long. The V gene lost 0 bases and the J gene lost 16 bases, with 16 bases spanning the gap. Germline CDR1 reads SQVTM; CDR2 reads ANQGSEA. The DNA of the CDR3 is TGCAGCGTTGAAGATCCGGGACTTAATATATTCTTC. This codes for CSVEDPGLNIFF.

The J gene is TRBJ1-6, the V gene TRBV7-2; D is ambiguous. The CDR3 is 12 amino acids. Deletions cut 5 bases from V and 5 bases from J, with 4 bases between. Germline V CDR1 and CDR2: SGHTA, FQGNSA. The CDR3 DNA reads TGTGCCAGCAGCCCTAATAATTCACCCCTCCACTTT. It is translated as CASSPNNSPLHF.

About this clone: Other DNA sequences of this sample code for an identical CDR3. The chain is built from TRBV5-1 and TRBJ2-3, with 7 bases fitting TRBD2. V lost 6 bases to trimming and J lost 1 base; unmatched junction nucleotides: 5. There are 14 residues in the CDR3. The germline CDR1 and CDR2 sequences are SGHRS and YFSETQ. The CDR3 reads CASTPGGRTDTQYF. The CDR3 DNA follows: TGCGCCAGCACCCCGGGGGGTCGCACAGATACGCAGTATTTT. The full variable domain, with the rest looked up from reference TRBV5-1 and TRBJ2-3, is KAGVTQTPRYLIKTRGQQVTLSCSPISGHRSVSWYQQTPGQGLQFLFEYFSETQRNKGNFPGRFSGRQFSNSRSEMNVSTLELGDSALYLCASTPGGRTDTQYFGPGTRLTVL.

The chain recombines TRBV4-2 with TRBJ2-3; 8 bases map to TRBD2. The V segment lost 0 bases and the J segment 6 bases; nucleotides outside the gene matches: 14. Germline CDR1 and CDR2: LGHNA and YNFKEQ. This CDR3 region has 18 residues. The CDR3 loop reads CASSQEAEAGVGSDTQYF. CDR3 DNA: TGTGCCAGCAGCCAAGAGGCGGAAGCGGGAGTCGGTAGTGATACGCAGTATTTT.

This chain uses TRBV4-1 with TRBJ2-3; TRBD1 matches at 8 bases. This CDR3 comprises 15 residues. CDR1 MGHRA and CDR2 YSYEKL come from the germline V gene. V lost 7 bases, J lost 0 bases, and 6 bases stayed unmatched. The CDR3 DNA is TGCGCCAGCAAGGGACAGGCGATTAGCACAGATACGCAGTATTTT. Protein sequence: CASKGQAISTDTQYF.

V gene TRBV11-2 combines with J gene TRBJ2-2, with TRBD1 identical over 7 bases. The CDR3 is 14 residues long. The germline V gene has CDR1 SGHAT and CDR2 FQNNGV. The V segment lost 5 bases and the J segment 8 bases; nucleotides outside the gene matches: 8. CDR3 sequence: CASSPGTAWGELFF. CDR3 coding DNA: TGTGCCAGCAGCCCGGGGACAGCCTGGGGGGAGCTGTTTTTT.

The J gene is TRBJ1-6, the V gene TRBV6-5, with TRBD1 as a possible D gene (5 bases). Germline assignment: CDR1 MNHEY and CDR2 SVGAGI. CDR3 length: 13 residues. The germline V and J ends were trimmed by 11 bases and 9 bases, with 17 bases remaining between them. The CDR3 loop is CAVSRDLSSPLHF. Written as DNA, the CDR3 is TGTGCCGTGAGCCGGGACTTAAGTTCACCCCTCCACTTT.

V gene TRBV12-3 or TRBV12-4 combines with J gene TRBJ1-2; 7 nucleotides align to TRBD1. The CDR3 runs to 12 residues. The trim removed 3 bases at V and 7 bases at J, leaving 2 bases unmatched. CDR3 nucleotides: TGTGCCAGCAGTTTCACAGGGGCTGGCTACACCTTC. It encodes CASSFTGAGYTF.

This chain links TRBV2 with TRBJ2-2; the D gene is possibly TRBD1 (6 bases). Deletions cut 4 bases from V and 5 bases from J, with 17 bases between. Germline assignment: CDR1 SNHLY and CDR2 FYNNEI. The CDR3 is 16 amino acids. The CDR3 DNA is TGTGCCAGCAGTGGTAGAGGGGGAGTGGATACCGGGGAGCTGTTTTTT. It codes for CASSGRGGVDTGELFF.

The genes are TRBV29-1 and TRBJ1-1; D may be TRBD1 (5 bases). V dropped 3 bases and J dropped 1 base, with 12 bases sitting between them. This CDR3 comprises 14 residues. Germline loops: CDR1 SQVTM, CDR2 ANQGSEA. The CDR3 here is CSVEPTTGNTEAFF. CDR3 bases: TGCAGCGTTGAGCCTACCACAGGGAACACTGAAGCTTTCTTT.

Worth noting for this clone: Other DNA sequences within the sample encode an identical CDR3. The rearrangement links TRBV5-1 to TRBJ1-1; perhaps TRBD1 as D (6 bases). The ends were cut back, 0 bases at V and 1 base at J, with 7 bases in the middle. The CDR3 contains 14 residues. Germline assignment: CDR1 SGHRS and CDR2 YFSETQ. The DNA for the CDR3 is TGCGCCAGCAGCTTGGTACAGGGGAACACTGAAGCTTTCTTT. Its translation: CASSLVQGNTEAFF. Complete variable domain (other parts from reference TRBV5-1 and TRBJ1-1): KAGVTQTPRYLIKTRGQQVTLSCSPISGHRSVSWYQQTPGQGLQFLFEYFSETQRNKGNFPGRFSGRQFSNSRSEMNVSTLELGDSALYLCASSLVQGNTEAFFGQGTRLTVV.

The CDR3 spells CASESGTSTGELFF. The CDR3 DNA reads TGTGCCAGCGAAAGCGGGACCTCCACCGGGGAGCTGTTTTTT. V is TRBV2 and J is TRBJ2-2; 7 positions agree with TRBD2. In germline, CDR1 is SNHLY, CDR2 FYNNEI. The CDR3 runs 14 residues. Trimming removed 8 bases from V and 4 bases from J; junction bases left unmatched: 7. Full variable domain (missing parts from reference TRBV2 and TRBJ2-2): EPEVTQTPSHQVTQMGQEVILRCVPISNHLYFYWYRQILGQKVEFLVSFYNNEISEKSEIFDDQFSVERPDGSNFTLKIRSTKLEDSAMYFCASESGTSTGELFFGEGSRLTVL.

This clone was observed once. This chain joins TRBV10-3 and TRBJ2-3; 7 nucleotides line up with TRBD2. V lost 3 bases, J lost 0 bases, and 9 bases stayed unmatched. Germline CDR1 is ENHRY and CDR2 is SYGVKD. This CDR3 region has 17 residues. CDR3 nucleotides: TGTGCCATCAGTGAAGGGGTAGCGGGTCCTAGCACAGATACGCAGTATTTT. Its translation is CAISEGVAGPSTDTQYF.

The genes are TRBV2 and TRBJ1-5; D unclear. Trimming took 6 bases from V and 2 from J, leaving 11 bases between them. CDR1 and CDR2 (germline): SNHLY, FYNNEI. The CDR3 loop spans 14 amino acids. CDR3 nucleotides: TGTGCCAGCAGCGCATCGAGGGGCAATCAGCCCCAGCATTTT. It encodes CASSASRGNQPQHF.

This rearrangement joins TRBV4-3 to TRBJ1-1; TRBD1 agrees at 8 bases. V shed 1 base, J shed 1 base, and the junction held 5 bases outside the gene matches. Germline CDR1 LGHNA, CDR2 YSLEER. The CDR3 runs 16 residues. The CDR3 loop is CASSQVGDRRNTEAFF. In nucleotides, the CDR3 is TGCGCCAGCAGCCAAGTCGGGGACAGGAGGAACACTGAAGCTTTCTTT.

CDR3 sequence reads: CASSFEPGLAGLGELFF. CDR3 DNA sequence: TGTGCCAGCAGCTTTGAACCGGGACTAGCGGGCCTGGGGGAGCTGTTTTTT. This chain uses TRBV5-6 with TRBJ2-2; 12 nucleotides match TRBD2. The CDR3 has 17 residues. Germline V gives CDR1 SGHDT, CDR2 YYEEEE. The junction had 10 bases not matched to a gene; V was cut back by 2 bases and J by 8 bases.

The chain uses TRBV2 and TRBJ1-1; weak D call: TRBD1 (5 bases). The CDR3 sequence is 13 residues long. Trimming removed 6 bases at V and 3 bases at J, with 11 bases between. Germline V lookup: CDR1 SNHLY, CDR2 FYNNEI. CDR3 in amino acids: CASSVDSYTEAFF. CDR3 DNA: TGTGCCAGCAGCGTTGACAGCTACACTGAAGCTTTCTTT.

The chain carries TRBV5-5 and TRBJ2-7, with TRBD2 identical over 8 bases. The CDR3 has 14 residues. Per germline, CDR1 SGHKS and CDR2 YYEKEE (reference sequence). Trimming at V came to 0 bases and at J to 7 bases, leaving 6 bases not matched to a gene. CDR3 DNA: TGTGCCAGCAGCTTGGGGGGGACTAGTCGGGAGCAGTACTTC. Protein product: CASSLGGTSREQYF.